The 20 T cell receptor beta chains in this list originate from one sample, sequenced in a study of identical twins. TCRdb re-called the 5' RACE reads through MiXCR, storing one row per CDR3 protein. The sample has roughly 490,000 distinct CDR3 sequences, around an eighth seen once. These sequences were also reported in another study, on yellow fever vaccine responses in identical twins.

Sequencing was performed on CD4+ T cells sorted from blood. The receptors shown here come from a woman aged 18-29 years in good health.

Many counts were recorded for this clonotype. V is TRBV12-3 or TRBV12-4 and J is TRBJ2-7, with unresolved D. This CDR3 spans 14 amino acids. V lost 5 bases to trimming and J lost 9 bases, with 20 bases between them. The CDR3 bases are TGTGCCAGCAGTCCTCCGGGTCTAGTTAGCCGGCAGTACTTC. It is translated as CASSPPGLVSRQYF.

The rearrangement links TRBV6-2 or TRBV6-3 to TRBJ2-3, with TRBD2 as a possible D gene (6 bases). The CDR3 is made up of 13 amino acids. V was pared by 0 bases and J by 11 bases, with 12 bases between. Germline CDR1 MNHEY, CDR2 SVGEGT. CDR3 nucleotides: TGTGCCAGCAGTTACTCGGACTATTTAGGGCAGTATTTT. Residues: CASSYSDYLGQYF.

This clonotype was detected only a few times. The rearrangement uses TRBV29-1 and TRBJ2-5; D ambiguous. The CDR3 runs 15 residues. Germline CDR1 reads SQVTM; CDR2 reads ANQGSEA. V lost 3 bases, J lost 5 bases, and 19 bases lay in between. The CDR3 is CSVEGRPPVRETQYF. The CDR3 DNA reads TGCAGCGTTGAGGGTCGCCCTCCCGTCAGGGAGACCCAGTACTTC.

This clonotype was counted ten times or more. The rearrangement uses TRBV18 and TRBJ2-7; TRBD1 matches 12 bases. CDR3 length equals 15 residues. In germline, CDR1 is KGHSH, CDR2 LQKENI. Trimming removed 5 bases from V and 3 bases from J; junction bases left unmatched: 5. CDR3 amino acids: CASSTGTGGFYEQYF. CDR3 DNA sequence: TGTGCCAGCTCAACCGGGACAGGGGGCTTCTACGAGCAGTACTTC.

This clonotype has ten or more counts. The DNA for the CDR3 is TGCGCCAGCAGCCCCCAAACTAGCGGGGTAACAGATACGCAGTATTTT. It translates to CASSPQTSGVTDTQYF. The genes are TRBV5-1 and TRBJ2-3; 10 nucleotides align to TRBD2. The CDR3 runs 16 residues. The J segment lost 3 bases and the V segment lost 4 bases, leaving 8 bases of the junction unmatched. Germline V gives CDR1 SGHRS, CDR2 YFSETQ.

This clonotype was detected many times. CDR3 nucleotides: TGTGCCACCAGTGATTTGGCACCCGGGACCACAGATACGCAGTATTTT. It codes for CATSDLAPGTTDTQYF. V is TRBV24-1 and J is TRBJ2-3, with D perhaps matching TRBD1 or TRBD2 (5 bases each). CDR1 is KGHDR, CDR2 SFDVKD, per germline. The CDR3 is 16 amino acids. Between the trimmed V and J ends, which lost 0 bases and 2 bases, there was a span of 11 bases.

In regard to this clonotype: Compared with germline, one end of the junction differs, possibly owing to a read error. The chain links TRBV5-1 to TRBJ2-3; the match to TRBD1 covers 8 bases. Per the germline V gene, CDR1 is SGHRS and CDR2 is YFSETQ. The CDR3 extends over 13 amino acids. This CDR3 reads CANSLTGADTQYF. Here the CDR3 DNA reads TGCGCCAACAGCTTGACAGGGGCAGATACGCAGTATTTT.

This clonotype was counted at least ten times. The genes are TRBV27 and TRBJ2-5, with D perhaps TRBD1 (5 bases). Looked up from germline, CDR1 is MNHEY and CDR2 is SMNVEV (reference sequence). The CDR3 runs 13 residues. Between the trimmed V and J ends, which lost 6 bases and 7 bases, there was a span of 15 bases. CDR3 sequence: CASSPGAVGTQYF. The CDR3 coding sequence is TGTGCCAGCAGCCCTGGGGCTGTTGGGACCCAGTACTTC.

The chain joins TRBV3-1 to TRBJ2-1, with 12 bases matching TRBD2. The V gene's germline CDR1 is LGHDT and CDR2 YNNKEL (reference sequence). After removal of 4 bases from V and 10 bases from J, the junction contained 5 bases not matched to a gene. This CDR3 has 14 amino acids. In nucleotides, the CDR3 is TGTGCCAGCAGCCCCCTAGCGGGAGGGCCCGAGCAGTTCTTC. Its protein product is CASSPLAGGPEQFF.

Only a few counts were recorded for this clonotype. The chain combines TRBV5-1 with TRBJ2-5, with D possibly being TRBD1 (6 bases). CDR1 SGHRS and CDR2 YFSETQ come from the germline V gene. V lost 0 bases, J lost 5 bases, and 14 bases lay in between. The CDR3 has 15 amino acids. This CDR3 reads CASSLAGAQGETQYF. The DNA for the CDR3 is TGCGCCAGCAGCTTGGCCGGGGCGCAGGGGGAGACCCAGTACTTC.

J is TRBJ2-5 and V is TRBV29-1; the D is unclear. CDR1 and CDR2 from the germline V gene are SQVTM and ANQGSEA. Between the trimmed V and J ends, which lost 1 base and 9 bases, there was a span of 9 bases. The CDR3 contains 11 residues. The CDR3 DNA reads TGCAGCGTTGAAGCCGGGTGGGCCCAGTACTTC. As protein: CSVEAGWAQYF.

This clonotype was recorded a few times. The CDR3 coding sequence is TGTGCCAGCAGCTTAAACGGCGCATTCACCTACGAGCAGTACTTC. Amino acid sequence: CASSLNGAFTYEQYF. The chain links TRBV7-8 to TRBJ2-7; D call uncertain. Germline V gives CDR1 SGHVS, CDR2 FQNEAQ. This CDR3 region has 15 residues. The V end was cut by 2 bases, the J end by 2 bases, with 13 bases between.

This clonotype showed up just a few times. The junction departs from the called germline gene at one end, perhaps through a read error. The CDR3 reads CASSFQSHF. CDR3 DNA sequence: TGTGCCAGCAGTTTCCAAAGCCACTTC. The chain recombines TRBV27 with TRBJ2-7; unclear D gene. Germline values: CDR1 MNHEY, CDR2 SMNVEV (reference sequence). The CDR3 length is 9 residues.

This clonotype was counted between two and nine times. This chain connects TRBV6-6 to TRBJ2-7, with a tentative D call TRBD2 (6 bases). CDR1 and CDR2 from the germline V gene are MNHNY and SVGAGI (reference sequence). Trimming removed 8 bases from V and 4 bases from J, with 9 bases in between. The CDR3 sequence is 11 residues long. In nucleotides, the CDR3 is TGTGCCAGCGGGGGGAATTACGAGCAGTACTTC. Amino acid sequence: CASGGNYEQYF.

The rearrangement links TRBV20-1 to TRBJ2-1; D is ambiguous. The V end was cut by 3 bases, the J end by 8 bases, with 2 bases between. The CDR3 loop spans 9 amino acids. Germline CDR1 DFQATT, CDR2 SNEGSKA (reference sequence). CDR3 region: CSASDEQFF. DNA for the CDR3: TGCAGTGCTAGCGATGAGCAGTTCTTC.

In the case of this clonotype: Relative to the germline gene, one junction end is altered; a read error may explain this. The chain couples TRBV28 to TRBJ2-4; 10 bases agree with TRBD2. The CDR3 runs 18 residues. Germline V gene data show CDR1 as MDHEN and CDR2 as SYDVKM. CDR3 in DNA: TGTGCCAGCAGTTCCCGCGTGGCCGTTCTAGCGGGAGAGTCCACTAGGGACTTC. This codes for CASSSRVAVLAGESTRDF.

The chain couples TRBV6-6 to TRBJ1-2; D is possibly TRBD1 (5 bases). The CDR3 sequence is 13 residues long. Trimming removed 1 base at V and 8 bases at J, with 11 bases between. The germline V gene has CDR1 MNHNY and CDR2 SVGAGI (reference sequence). CDR3 in DNA: TGTGCCAGCAGTTACTTGAAGGGGAGCGGCTACACCTTC. Residues: CASSYLKGSGYTF.

The V gene is TRBV4-3, the J gene TRBJ2-5, with unresolved D. Germline V CDR1 and CDR2: LGHNA, YSLEER. V was clipped by 2 bases and J by 1 base, with 8 bases between them. The CDR3 loop spans 14 amino acids. The CDR3, as DNA: TGCGCCAGCAGCCAATTTGGAGCCCAAGAGACCCAGTACTTC. Translating it yields CASSQFGAQETQYF.

This clonotype turned up a few times. V and J are TRBV2 and TRBJ2-7; TRBD1 agrees at 7 bases. The CDR3 is 13 amino acids. Trimming at V came to 6 bases and at J to 3 bases, leaving 5 bases not matched to a gene. CDR1 is SNHLY and CDR2 is FYNNEI in the germline V gene. In DNA, the CDR3 is TGTGCCAGCAGGGGGGACAGCCGCTACGAGCAGTACTTC. Translated: CASRGDSRYEQYF.

Many counts were recorded for this clonotype. This chain links TRBV5-1 with TRBJ1-1; tentatively, D is TRBD1 (6 bases). Deletions cut 1 base from V and 8 bases from J, with 18 bases between. CDR1 is SGHRS and CDR2 is YFSETQ in the germline V gene. The CDR3 is made up of 15 amino acids. The CDR3, as DNA: TGCGCCAGCAGCTTGATACCGGACAGCCTTCGCGAAGCTTTCTTT. Translating gives CASSLIPDSLREAFF.